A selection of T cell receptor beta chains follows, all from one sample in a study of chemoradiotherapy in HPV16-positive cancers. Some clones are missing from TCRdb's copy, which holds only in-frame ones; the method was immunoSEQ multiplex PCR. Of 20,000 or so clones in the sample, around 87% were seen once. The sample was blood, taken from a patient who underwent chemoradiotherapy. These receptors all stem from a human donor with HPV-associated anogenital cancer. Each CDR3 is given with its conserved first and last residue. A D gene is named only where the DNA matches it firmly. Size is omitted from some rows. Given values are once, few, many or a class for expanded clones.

TGCAGCGTTGAAAGCCCGTTATCAAATGGCTACACCTTC,CSVESPLSNGYTF,TRBJ1-2,TRBV29-1,13,.,.
TGTGCCAGCAGGACTAGCGGGGGGGCAGTAGATACGCAGTATTTT,CASRTSGGAVDTQYF,TRBJ2-3,TRBV6-1,15,.,TRBD2
TGTGCCAGCAGCGTAGGGGCTAGCCGAGAGACCCAGTACTTC,CASSVGASRETQYF,TRBJ2-5,TRBV9,14,.,.
TGTGCCAGCAGTTACTCAACCGTACAGGGGGCAGATACGCAGTATTTT,CASSYSTVQGADTQYF,TRBJ2-3,TRBV6-6,16,.,TRBD1
TGTGCCAGCACTTCGACAGGGGTGCCAAACTCACCCCTCCACTTT,CASTSTGVPNSPLHF,TRBJ1-6,TRBV2,15,.,TRBD1
TGCGCCAGCAGTATTACCGACGGTGCCTTCAAAAACATTCAGTACTTC,CASSITDGAFKNIQYF,TRBJ2-4,TRBV10-1,16,.,.
TGTGCCAGTACCCCCAGCGGGCCCAGGGGGAGTCAGCCCCAGCATTTT,CASTPSGPRGSQPQHF,TRBJ1-5,TRBV19,16,.,TRBD1
TGTGCCAGCAGTCGGACAGGGGCGGGAGCTTTCTTT,CASSRTGAGAFF,TRBJ1-1,TRBV6-5,12,few,TRBD1
TGTGCCAGCAGCAGACTAGCGGTACAAGAGACCCAGTACTTC,CASSRLAVQETQYF,TRBJ2-5,TRBV12-1,14,.,.
TGTGCCAGCGGACCGGGACAGCCTCCATCCCGCGAGCAGTACTTC,CASGPGQPPSREQYF,TRBJ2-7,TRBV5-4,15,.,TRBD1
TGTGCCAGCAGCAACCACCCGATTCCACAGGGGGATCATGGCTACACCTTC,CASSNHPIPQGDHGYTF,TRBJ1-2,TRBV21-1,17,once,.
TGTGCCAGCTCAACCCAAGAGACCCAGTACTTC,CASSTQETQYF,TRBJ2-5,TRBV18,11,.,.
TGTGCCAGCAGCTTTAGACAGGGGCGATACTCTGGAAACACCATATATTTT,CASSFRQGRYSGNTIYF,TRBJ1-3,TRBV13,17,.,TRBD1
TGCGCCAGCAGTGGGGCGGGCTCTGGGGCCAACGTCCTGACTTTC,CASSGAGSGANVLTF,TRBJ2-6,TRBV10-2,15,.,.
TGTGCCAGCAGCGAGGGAGGGAACACTGAAGCTTTCTTT,CASSEGGNTEAFF,TRBJ1-1,TRBV7-8,13,.,.
TGTGCCAGCTTTGAGCCGGGTAGCTATGGCTACACCTTC,CASFEPGSYGYTF,TRBJ1-2,TRBV6-1,13,.,.
TGTGCCAGCTCACCTGACAGGGGGCGCGGGGAGACCCAGTACTTC,CASSPDRGRGETQYF,TRBJ2-5,TRBV18,15,.,TRBD1
TGTGCCAGCAGTGTCGGAGCGGGAGGGCGAGATACGCAGTATTTT,CASSVGAGGRDTQYF,TRBJ2-3,TRBV2,15,.,TRBD2
TGTGCCATCAGTGACCCCGGGACTAGCGGGCGATCGTACGAGCAGTTCTTC,CAISDPGTSGRSYEQFF,TRBJ2-1,TRBV10-3,17,.,TRBD2
TGTGCCAGCAGTCGACTTTCAGGGGCTAGCGGGCGCGCAGATACGCAGTATTTT,CASSRLSGASGRADTQYF,TRBJ2-3,TRBV9,18,.,TRBD2
TGTGCCAGCAATACCCGGCGACAGGGACTAGCGCGGACCGGGGAGCTGTTTTTT,CASNTRRQGLARTGELFF,TRBJ2-2,TRBV28,18,.,TRBD2
TGTGCCAGCAGCCCGGGGACTAAGAACACCGGGGAGCTGTTTTTT,CASSPGTKNTGELFF,TRBJ2-2,TRBV5-4,15,.,TRBD2
TGCGCCAGCAGCTTGACCAACGGTGGGGGTGAAGCTTTCTTT,CASSLTNGGGEAFF,TRBJ1-1,TRBV5-1,14,.,.
TGTGCCAGCAGTGACGGGCAGGGTGGCTATGACTACACCTTC,CASSDGQGGYDYTF,TRBJ1-2,TRBV6-4,14,.,.
TGTGCCAGCAGTGAAGTGGGGATCACAGATACGCAGTATTTT,CASSEVGITDTQYF,TRBJ2-3,TRBV2,14,.,.
TGTGCCAGCAGTTTACCTACGCCGGGACAGGGGTTCGGCTACACCTTC,CASSLPTPGQGFGYTF,TRBJ1-2,TRBV28,16,.,TRBD1
TGTGCCAGCAGCTTGAGGAAGGTGGGCAATCAGCCCCAGCATTTT,CASSLRKVGNQPQHF,TRBJ1-5,TRBV5-8,15,.,.
TGCGCCAGCAGCTTGGCGGCAGGGGGGGACATTCAGTACTTC,CASSLAAGGDIQYF,TRBJ2-4,TRBV5-1,14,.,.
TGTGCCAGTAGAAGTGGGCGCGGCTACACCTTC,CASRSGRGYTF,TRBJ1-2,TRBV19,11,.,.
TGTGCCAGCAGTAAAGGACAGCCCTCCTACGAGCAGTACTTC,CASSKGQPSYEQYF,TRBJ2-7,TRBV2,14,.,.
TGCGCCAGCAGCCTAGCCGGCCCAGGCACTGAAGCTTTCTTT,CASSLAGPGTEAFF,TRBJ1-1,TRBV4-3,14,few,.
TGTGCCAGCAGCCAGCTTCTAGCGGGAGGCCCCCAGTACTTC,CASSQLLAGGPQYF,TRBJ2-5,TRBV14,14,.,TRBD2
TGTGCCAGCAGCTTAGATTACGAGCAGTACTTC,CASSLDYEQYF,TRBJ2-7,TRBV11-2,11,few,.
TGCGCCAGCAGCGTCTCGACAGGGGCCGGAAACACCATATATTTT,CASSVSTGAGNTIYF,TRBJ1-3,TRBV5-1,15,.,TRBD1
TGCGCCAGCAGCCATGGGGGGGCCTCCTACGAGCAGTACTTC,CASSHGGASYEQYF,TRBJ2-7,TRBV4-3,14,once,.
TGTGCCACCCGATCTCGGGGGTTCTATGGCTACACCTTC,CATRSRGFYGYTF,TRBJ1-2,TRBV6-5,13,.,.
TGCGCCAGCAGCCCCGAACTAGTAGATACGCAGTATTTT,CASSPELVDTQYF,TRBJ2-3,TRBV4-3,13,.,.
TGTGCCAGCAGCCCCACGACTAGCACAGATACGCAGTATTTT,CASSPTTSTDTQYF,TRBJ2-3,TRBV9,14,.,.
TGTGCCAGCAGTTTGGGATACAGGGCCCAAGAAGCTTTCTTT,CASSLGYRAQEAFF,TRBJ1-1,TRBV6-5,14,.,.
TGCGCCAGCAGCCAAGTTCGGACTTCGGCCTACGAGCAGTACTTC,CASSQVRTSAYEQYF,TRBJ2-7,TRBV4-1,15,.,.
TGTGCCATCACCGGGGGGGGGAATCAGCCCCAGCATTTT,CAITGGGNQPQHF,TRBJ1-5,TRBV10-3,13,few,.
TGTGCCAGCAGTCCGGGACGGACGACCGGGGAGCTGTTTTTT,CASSPGRTTGELFF,TRBJ2-2,TRBV7-2,14,.,.
TGTGCCAGCAGTACAGGGGGCAACTATGGCTACACCTTC,CASSTGGNYGYTF,TRBJ1-2,TRBV28,13,.,TRBD1
TGTGCAAGTCGCCCTGGGGGAAACCTCTATGGCTACACCTTC,CASRPGGNLYGYTF,TRBJ1-2,TRBV12-2,14,.,.
TGTGCCAGCAGCTCGACTAGCACTCTGTACCAAGAGACCCAGTACTTC,CASSSTSTLYQETQYF,TRBJ2-5,TRBV7-2,16,.,TRBD2
TGTGCCAGCTCACCGGCGGGACTAGCGGGGGCCTTTCGCACAGATACGCAGTATTTT,CASSPAGLAGAFRTDTQYF,TRBJ2-3,TRBV18,19,.,TRBD2
TGCGCCAGCAGCTTGGCGACAGGGGTGCCTACTGACTATGGCTACACCTTC,CASSLATGVPTDYGYTF,TRBJ1-2,TRBV5-1,17,.,TRBD1
TGTGCCAGCAGCTTCGGAGACAGGATCTCCTACGAGCAGTACTTC,CASSFGDRISYEQYF,TRBJ2-7,TRBV7-2,15,.,.
TGTGCCAGCAGTTCGAGAGATACGCAGTATTTT,CASSSRDTQYF,TRBJ2-3,TRBV6-6,11,.,.